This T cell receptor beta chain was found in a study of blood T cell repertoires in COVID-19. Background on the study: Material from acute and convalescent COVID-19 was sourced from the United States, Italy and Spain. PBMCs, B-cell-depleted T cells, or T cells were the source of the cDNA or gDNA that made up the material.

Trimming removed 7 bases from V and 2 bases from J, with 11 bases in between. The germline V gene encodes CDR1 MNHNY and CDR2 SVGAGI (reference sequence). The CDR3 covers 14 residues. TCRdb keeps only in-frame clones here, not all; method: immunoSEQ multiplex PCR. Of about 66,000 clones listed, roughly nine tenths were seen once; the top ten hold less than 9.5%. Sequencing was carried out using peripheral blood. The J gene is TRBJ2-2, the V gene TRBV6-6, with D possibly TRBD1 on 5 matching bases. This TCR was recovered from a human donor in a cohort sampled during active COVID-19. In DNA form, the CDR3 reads TGTGCCAGCATCCACGACAGCAACACCGGGGAGCTGTTTTTT. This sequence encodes CASIHDSNTGELFF.